The 21 T cell receptor beta chains given below trace back to one sample, sequenced in a study of vaccination and CD4 T cells after COVID-19. Treatment meaning: 10-day PBMC culture with coronavirus spike peptide pools or control peptides (ViraFEST assay). The Oncomine TCR Beta short-read assay was what sequenced the DNA obtained from cultured CD4+ T cells. TCRdb reprocessed the PCR reads with MiXCR, giving one entry per CDR3 protein. The table shows fewer than 20,000 distinct CDR3 sequences, with less than 70% occurring only once. Their target antigens are unknown. The material sequenced was CD4+ T cells from blood, cultured in vitro. These receptors were obtained from a human donor who had recovered from COVID-19.

The rearrangement uses TRBV27 and TRBJ1-1, with 7 bases aligning to TRBD1. From germline, CDR1 is MNHEY and CDR2 SMNVEV (reference sequence). CDR3 length: 14 amino acids. The CDR3, as DNA: TGTCTAGTAGGGGGCGGGCGGTGGAACACTGAAGCTTTCTTT. Its translation: CLVGGGRWNTEAFF.

Relative to its sample, this clonotype is large. The V and J genes are TRBV6-1 and TRBJ1-1, with D maybe TRBD1 (5 bases). Germline assignment: CDR1 MNHNS and CDR2 SASEGT. The V and J ends lost 8 bases and 5 bases respectively, with 12 bases between them. This CDR3 is built from 12 residues. CDR3 sequence reads: CASGGGSTEAFF. CDR3 sequence (DNA): TGTGCCAGCGGTGGGGGGAGTACTGAAGCTTTCTTT.

This clonotype was counted once. The V and J genes are TRBV28 and TRBJ1-4; tentatively, D is TRBD1 (5 bases). The CDR3 consists of 16 residues. Germline CDR1 reads MDHEN; CDR2 reads SYDVKM. Trimming took off 6 bases at V and 0 bases at J, with 14 bases between the two ends. DNA of the CDR3: TGTGCCAGCAGCCCTTGGGGGTCCGCAACTAATGAAAAACTGTTTTTT. Its protein product is CASSPWGSATNEKLFF. Full variable domain (missing parts from reference TRBV28 and TRBJ1-4): DVKVTQSSRYLVKRTGEKVFLECVQDMDHENMFWYRQDPGLGLRLIYFSYDVKMKEKGDIPEGYSVSREKKERFSLILESASTNQTSMYLCASSPWGSATNEKLFFGSGTQLSVL.

This clonotype was seen a single time. The J gene is TRBJ2-7, the V gene TRBV12-3 or TRBV12-4, with 8 bases matching TRBD1. The J segment lost 9 bases and the V segment lost 5 bases, leaving 9 bases of the junction unmatched. The CDR3 extends over 13 amino acids. The CDR3 reads CASSGIVGQGQYF. As DNA, the CDR3 is TGTGCCAGCAGTGGGATCGTCGGACAGGGGCAGTACTTC.

This clonotype was observed a single time. V and J are TRBV7-9 and TRBJ2-1; 8 bases are a match to TRBD2. V lost 5 bases, J lost 2 bases, and 5 bases stayed unmatched. The CDR3 length is 15 residues. CDR1 SEHNR and CDR2 FQNEAQ come from the germline V gene (reference sequence). The CDR3 DNA reads as TGTGCCAGCAGCAAGACTAGCGCAGCCTACAATGAGCAGTTCTTC. Encoded protein: CASSKTSAAYNEQFF.

The chain carries TRBV9 and TRBJ2-3; a weak D match, TRBD1 (6 bases). Germline loops: CDR1 SGDLS, CDR2 YYNGEE. The CDR3 contains 14 residues. Trimming pared 5 bases from V and 2 bases from J, leaving 12 bases between. In DNA form, the CDR3 reads TGTGCCAGCAGTCAGAGGGGGAACACAGATACGCAGTATTTT. It is translated as CASSQRGNTDTQYF.

The chain is built from TRBV10-3 and TRBJ2-5; 12 bases fit TRBD1. Germline V gene sequence: CDR1 ENHRY, CDR2 SYGVKD. After removal of 3 bases from V and 7 bases from J, the junction contained 12 bases not matched to a gene. CDR3 length: 17 residues. CDR3 in DNA: TGTGCCATCAGTGAAGTGGGGACAGGGGGCTTAAAGGTGACCCAGTACTTC. Translation gives CAISEVGTGGLKVTQYF.

The DNA of the CDR3 is TGTGCCAGCAGTTTAACTTCGGGGCGGGGGCAGCCCCAGCATTTT. It encodes CASSLTSGRGQPQHF. The rearrangement uses TRBV27 and TRBJ1-5, with D perhaps matching TRBD1 (5 bases). Germline values: CDR1 MNHEY, CDR2 SMNVEV (reference sequence). The V end was cut by 2 bases, the J end by 7 bases, with 15 bases between. This CDR3 has 15 amino acids.

The rearrangement links TRBV7-9 to TRBJ1-5; D uncertain. The CDR3 is 14 residues long. V shed 6 bases and J shed 3 bases, with 12 bases lying between them. Germline V gives CDR1 SEHNR, CDR2 FQNEAQ (reference sequence). CDR3 in amino acids: CASSHNSPNQPQHF. The CDR3 DNA is TGTGCCAGCAGTCATAACAGCCCCAATCAGCCCCAGCATTTT.

V usage is TRBV23-1 and J usage is TRBJ1-1; D perhaps matches TRBD1 (5 bases). TRBV23-1 falls under the ORF class, with uncertain function. V dropped 2 bases and J dropped 7 bases, with 11 bases sitting between them. The CDR3 totals 13 residues. The DNA of the CDR3 is TGCGCCAGCAGTCAAAACGATGGGGGTGAAGCTTTCTTT. Residues: CASSQNDGGEAFF.

V and J are TRBV14 and TRBJ1-1, with D uncertain. The CDR3 consists of 13 residues. V lost 2 bases and J 1 base, leaving 5 bases between the germline ends. Germline CDR1 and CDR2: SGHDN and FVKESK. DNA for the CDR3: TGTGCCAGCAGCCAATGGGGGAACACTGAAGCTTTCTTT. Translated: CASSQWGNTEAFF.

This clonotype was seen a few times. The CDR3 region has the DNA TGTGCCAGCAGCCCCCGGGGGCGGGGTGAGACCCAGTACTTC. It encodes CASSPRGRGETQYF. V gene TRBV7-2 combines with J gene TRBJ2-5; D assignment may be TRBD1 or TRBD2 (6 bases each). Germline assignment: CDR1 SGHTA and CDR2 FQGNSA. With 5 bases removed from V and 5 bases from J, the gap between germline ends came to 15 bases. The CDR3 extends over 14 amino acids. The variable domain in full, completed from reference TRBV7-2 and TRBJ2-5, reads GAGVSQSPSNKVTEKGKDVELRCDPISGHTALYWYRQSLGQGLEFLIYFQGNSAPDKSGLPSDRFSAERTGGSVSTLTIQRTQQEDSAVYLCASSPRGRGETQYFGPGTRLLVL.

The chain links TRBV4-3 to TRBJ2-3; the D gene could be TRBD1 or TRBD2 (5 bases each). The V gene lost 0 bases and the J gene lost 4 bases, with 14 bases spanning the gap. Germline CDR1 reads LGHNA; CDR2 reads YSLEER. The CDR3 length is 16 residues. The CDR3 spells CASSQDAGRMADTQYF. The CDR3 nucleotides are TGCGCCAGCAGCCAAGACGCAGGGAGAATGGCAGATACGCAGTATTTT.

A few counts support this clonotype. The chain has TRBV7-6 and TRBJ2-7; 8 bases agree with TRBD1. J lost 6 bases, V lost 0 bases, and 1 base had no gene match. CDR1 and CDR2 (germline): SGHVS, FNYEAQ. The CDR3 is 13 residues long. For the CDR3, the DNA is TGTGCCAGCAGCTTAGCGGACAGGGCCGAGCAGTACTTC. As protein: CASSLADRAEQYF.

Turning to this clonotype: The limits of the CDR3 on the DNA are not certain, so only TCRdb's listed CDR3 is given. The CDR3 reads CASSPVVGQGAEYF. The V and J genes are TRBV5-1 and TRBJ2-7; the listed D gene, TRBD1, was not tested against the DNA. The CDR3 numbers 14 amino acids, ends counted. The V gene's germline CDR1 is SGHRS and CDR2 YFSETQ.

The chain uses TRBV2 and TRBJ1-1; D ambiguous. The CDR3 runs 16 residues. Germline CDR1 is SNHLY and CDR2 is FYNNEI. Trimming pared 2 bases from V and 1 base from J, leaving 14 bases between. The CDR3 here is CASSESRVGRNTEAFF. CDR3 sequence (DNA): TGTGCCAGCAGTGAATCCCGGGTGGGTAGGAACACTGAAGCTTTCTTT.

The chain employs TRBV29-1 and TRBJ1-2; tentative D call: TRBD1 (5 bases). Germline V gene lookup returns CDR1 SQVTM and CDR2 ANQGSEA. The CDR3 totals 13 residues. V shed 7 bases and J shed 1 base, with 13 bases lying between them. CDR3 DNA: TGCAGCGGGGGGGACCGAGATAACTATGGCTACACCTTC. Residues: CSGGDRDNYGYTF.

The sample holds a few counts of this clonotype. The gene calls are TRBV10-3 and TRBJ2-2; 9 nucleotides agree with TRBD2. J gave up 7 bases and V 6 bases, and 6 bases lay outside the gene matches. The CDR3 runs 14 residues. CDR1 is ENHRY and CDR2 is SYGVKD in the germline V gene. The DNA of the CDR3 is TGTGCCATCAGGCCTAGCGGGACTGACGGGGAGCTGTTTTTT. Encoded protein: CAIRPSGTDGELFF.

This clonotype was observed a few times. This rearrangement joins TRBV7-2 to TRBJ1-1, with D unresolved. Trimming stripped 1 base from V and 4 bases from J, with 10 bases between. The CDR3 covers 14 residues. Germline V lookup: CDR1 SGHTA, CDR2 FQGNSA. DNA of the CDR3: TGTGCCAGCAGCTTAGTCGAGTGGGGCACTGAAGCTTTCTTT. This translates into CASSLVEWGTEAFF.

The chain recombines TRBV6-2 or TRBV6-3 with TRBJ1-5; no clear D. The CDR3 spans 12 residues. Germline V gene lookup returns CDR1 MNHEY and CDR2 SVGEGT. Between the trimmed V and J ends, which lost 5 bases and 6 bases, there was a span of 8 bases. The CDR3 region is CASSKVSQPQHF. The DNA for the CDR3 is TGTGCCAGCAGTAAGGTCAGTCAGCCCCAGCATTTT.

The chain uses TRBV2 and TRBJ1-1, with D possibly being TRBD1 (5 bases). Germline CDR1 is SNHLY and CDR2 is FYNNEI. V was shortened by 4 bases and J by 4 bases, with 10 bases between the two germline ends. The CDR3 covers 13 residues. CDR3 sequence (DNA): TGTGCCAGCAGTGGTACGGGGACCACTGAAGCTTTCTTT. It encodes CASSGTGTTEAFF.